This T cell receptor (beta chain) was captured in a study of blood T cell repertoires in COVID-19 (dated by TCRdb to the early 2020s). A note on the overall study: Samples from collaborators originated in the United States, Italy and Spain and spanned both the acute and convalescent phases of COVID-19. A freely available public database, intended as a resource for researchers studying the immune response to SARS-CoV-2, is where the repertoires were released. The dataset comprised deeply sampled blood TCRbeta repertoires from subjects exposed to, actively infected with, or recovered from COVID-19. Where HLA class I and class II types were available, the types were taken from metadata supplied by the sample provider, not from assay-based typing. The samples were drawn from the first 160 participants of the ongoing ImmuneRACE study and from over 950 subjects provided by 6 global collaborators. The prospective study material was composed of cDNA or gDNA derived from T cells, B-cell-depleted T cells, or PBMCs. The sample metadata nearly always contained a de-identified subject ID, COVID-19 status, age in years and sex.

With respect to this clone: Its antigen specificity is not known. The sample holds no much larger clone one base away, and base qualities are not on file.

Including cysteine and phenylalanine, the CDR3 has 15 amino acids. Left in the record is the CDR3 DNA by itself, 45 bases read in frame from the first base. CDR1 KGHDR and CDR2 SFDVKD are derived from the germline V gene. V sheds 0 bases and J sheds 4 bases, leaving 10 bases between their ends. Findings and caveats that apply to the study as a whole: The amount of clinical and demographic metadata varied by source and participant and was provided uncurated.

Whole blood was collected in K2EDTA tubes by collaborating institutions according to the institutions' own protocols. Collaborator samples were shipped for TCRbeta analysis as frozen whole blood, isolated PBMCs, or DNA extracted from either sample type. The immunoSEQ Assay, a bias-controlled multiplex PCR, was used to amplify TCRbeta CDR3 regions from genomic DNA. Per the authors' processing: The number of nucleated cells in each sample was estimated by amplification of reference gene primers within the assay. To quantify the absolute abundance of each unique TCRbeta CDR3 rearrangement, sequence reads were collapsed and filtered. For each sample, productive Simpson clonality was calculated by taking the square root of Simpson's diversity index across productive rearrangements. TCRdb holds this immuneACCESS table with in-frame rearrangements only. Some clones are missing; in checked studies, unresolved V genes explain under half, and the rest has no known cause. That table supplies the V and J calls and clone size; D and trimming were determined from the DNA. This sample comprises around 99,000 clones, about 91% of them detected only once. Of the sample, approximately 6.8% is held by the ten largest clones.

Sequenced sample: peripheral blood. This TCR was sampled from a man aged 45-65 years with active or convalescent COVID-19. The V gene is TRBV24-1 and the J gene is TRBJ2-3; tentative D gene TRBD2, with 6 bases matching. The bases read TGTGCCACCAGTGATTTGGGCGGGACCCCAGATACGCAGTATTTT. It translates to CATSDLGGTPDTQYF.